Below, 21 T cell receptor beta chains from the same sample are listed, as sequenced in a study of blood T cell repertoires in COVID-19. Only in-frame clones appear in the TCRdb table, and some are missing; sequencing was by immunoSEQ multiplex PCR. The sample includes about 77,000 clones, 80% seen only once; the top ten take 4% to 6%. Sample: peripheral blood. The receptors shown here come from a woman in her 70s with acute or convalescent COVID-19.

This clone was recorded a few times. V is TRBV7-9 and J is TRBJ2-7; the match to TRBD1 covers 9 bases. From germline, CDR1 is SEHNR and CDR2 FQNEAQ (reference sequence). The length of the CDR3 is 14 residues. The V gene end was trimmed by 2 bases and the J gene end by 9 bases; junction bases not matched to a gene: 8. This CDR3 reads CASSLSGQGWGQYF. The CDR3 DNA reads TGTGCCAGCAGCTTATCGGGACAGGGTTGGGGGCAGTACTTC.

The chain employs TRBV5-8 and TRBJ1-3; D not resolved. The CDR3 has 15 residues. Germline loops: CDR1 SGHTS, CDR2 YDEGEE. The V and J ends lost 2 bases and 3 bases respectively, with 12 bases between them. For the CDR3, the DNA is TGTGCCAGCAGCTTCCTCCACGTCGGTGGAAACACCATATATTTT. It yields the protein CASSFLHVGGNTIYF.

This chain links TRBV6-2 or TRBV6-3 with TRBJ2-7, with 9 bases that match TRBD1. Germline CDR1 MNHEY, CDR2 SVGEGT. CDR3 length: 16 residues. The junction had 6 bases not matched to a gene; V was cut back by 0 bases and J by 3 bases. CDR3 nucleotide sequence: TGTGCCAGCAGTTACTCTGGGACAGGGACACACTACGAGCAGTACTTC. This sequence encodes CASSYSGTGTHYEQYF.

The CDR3 coding sequence is TGCGCCAGCAGCTCGGGACAGGGCCCGGACGAGCAGTACTTC. Protein sequence: CASSSGQGPDEQYF. The chain links TRBV4-1 to TRBJ2-7; 9 bases agree with TRBD1. This CDR3 is built from 14 residues. Unmatched junction bases numbered 7, after V lost 5 bases and J lost 5 bases. Germline V lookup: CDR1 MGHRA, CDR2 YSYEKL.

The chain carries TRBV19 and TRBJ1-1, with a weak D call TRBD1 (6 bases). The length of the CDR3 is 16 residues. Germline-derived CDR1 and CDR2 are LNHDA and SQIVND (reference sequence). The V end was cut by 4 bases, the J end by 0 bases, with 15 bases between. This chain's CDR3 is CASSNPRTAMNTEAFF. The CDR3 DNA sequence: TGTGCCAGTAGTAACCCCCGGACAGCCATGAACACTGAAGCTTTCTTT. Full variable domain (outside the CDR3, taken from reference TRBV19 and TRBJ1-1): DGGITQSPKYLFRKEGQNVTLSCEQNLNHDAMYWYRQDPGQGLRLIYYSQIVNDFQKGDIAEGYSVSREKKESFPLTVTSAQKNPTAFYLCASSNPRTAMNTEAFFGQGTRLTVV.

This rearrangement joins TRBV7-9 to TRBJ1-1; D remains unclear. Germline V lookup: CDR1 SEHNR, CDR2 FQNEAQ (reference sequence). There are 14 residues in the CDR3. V lost 7 bases and J lost 7, with 19 bases in between. CDR3 in amino acids: CASTLGGPVSEAFF. CDR3 DNA: TGTGCCAGCACCCTTGGAGGGCCAGTAAGTGAAGCTTTCTTT.

The chain has TRBV5-6 and TRBJ1-2; D gene uncertain. CDR1 is SGHDT, CDR2 YYEEEE, per germline. The CDR3 is made up of 12 amino acids. V dropped 1 base and J dropped 2 bases, with 3 bases sitting between them. In nucleotides, the CDR3 is TGTGCCAGCAGCTTGACAAACTATGGCTACACCTTC. Residues: CASSLTNYGYTF.

V usage is TRBV15 and J usage is TRBJ1-2; D possibly corresponds to TRBD1 (6 bases). The germline gives CDR1 LNHNV, CDR2 YYDKDF (reference sequence). V was cut by 1 base and J by 8 bases, with 14 bases left in between. CDR3 length: 14 amino acids. CDR3 in DNA: TGTGCCACCAGCAGAGTACCGGACAGTCGAGGCTACACCTTC. Its translation: CATSRVPDSRGYTF.

This rearrangement joins TRBV6-5 to TRBJ2-1; D call uncertain. Germline loops: CDR1 MNHEY, CDR2 SVGAGI. Trimming cost V 2 bases and J 3 bases, with 5 bases left between them. The CDR3 is 13 residues long. CDR3 DNA sequence: TGTGCCAGCAGTTACCAGATCTACAATGAGCAGTTCTTC. Translation gives CASSYQIYNEQFF.

V and J are TRBV18 and TRBJ1-4; TRBD1 agrees at 8 bases. CDR3 length: 18 residues. The germline CDR1 and CDR2 sequences are KGHSH and LQKENI. Trimming removed 2 bases from V and 2 bases from J; junction bases left unmatched: 10. The CDR3 is CASSPNEIQGDTNEKLFF. The DNA for the CDR3 is TGTGCCAGCTCACCAAATGAAATACAGGGGGACACTAATGAAAAACTGTTTTTT.

The chain couples TRBV14 to TRBJ1-1; D gene uncertain. Between the trimmed V and J ends, which lost 7 bases and 2 bases, there was a span of 11 bases. The CDR3 has 13 residues. Germline V gene lookup returns CDR1 SGHDN and CDR2 FVKESK. CDR3 coding DNA: TGTGCCAGCAAAAGTGGGCTTAACACTGAAGCTTTCTTT. Protein sequence: CASKSGLNTEAFF.

The V gene is TRBV19, the J gene TRBJ2-3, with 9 nucleotides matching TRBD1. The ends lost 6 bases at V and 8 bases at J; junction bases unmatched: 9. The CDR3 consists of 14 residues. Germline-derived CDR1 and CDR2 are LNHDA and SQIVND (reference sequence). The chain's CDR3 is CASSTGTGMTTQYF. The CDR3 DNA follows: TGTGCCAGTAGCACCGGGACAGGGATGACTACGCAGTATTTT.

The J gene is TRBJ2-2, the V gene TRBV6-5, with a possible D match to TRBD2 (5 bases). The germline V gene has CDR1 MNHEY and CDR2 SVGAGI. The CDR3 extends over 15 amino acids. Trimming left V 5 bases short and J 0 bases short, with 10 bases between. CDR3 coding DNA: TGTGCCAGCAGTCCCCTAGCCGCGAACACCGGGGAGCTGTTTTTT. Translation: CASSPLAANTGELFF.

This rearrangement joins TRBV7-9 to TRBJ2-1, with a possible D match to TRBD2 (6 bases). Germline CDR1 reads SEHNR; CDR2 reads FQNEAQ (reference sequence). Trimming pared 5 bases from V and 3 bases from J, leaving 20 bases between. The CDR3 length is 17 residues. The CDR3 is CASSEVGSGLIYNEQFF. The CDR3 DNA reads as TGTGCCAGCAGCGAAGTAGGTAGCGGACTAATCTACAATGAGCAGTTCTTC.

Only one count was recorded for this clone. This rearrangement joins TRBV6-2 or TRBV6-3 to TRBJ2-7, with D perhaps matching TRBD1 (5 bases). V dropped 2 bases and J dropped 7 bases, with 6 bases sitting between them. From germline, CDR1 is MNHEY and CDR2 SVGEGT. This CDR3 has 11 amino acids. This CDR3 reads CASSYGAEQYF. In DNA form, the CDR3 reads TGTGCCAGCAGTTACGGGGCAGAGCAGTACTTC.

This clone appeared a few times. V is TRBV5-1 and J is TRBJ1-2, with 8 bases lining up with TRBD1. The CDR3 totals 15 residues. The germline gives CDR1 SGHRS, CDR2 YFSETQ. Trimming cost V 7 bases and J 2 bases; bases outside gene matches: 10. The CDR3 protein is CASFPRTGMNYGYTF. The CDR3 nucleotides read TGCGCCAGCTTCCCGAGGACAGGGATGAACTATGGCTACACCTTC.

This clone occurred a few times. Other DNA sequences in the sample encode the same CDR3. The chain carries TRBV6-6 and TRBJ2-7, with D possibly matching TRBD1 (7 bases). The V gene's germline CDR1 is MNHNY and CDR2 SVGAGI (reference sequence). The V end lost 2 bases, the J end lost 5 bases, and 19 bases lay between the germline ends. The CDR3 extends over 16 amino acids. CDR3 sequence: CASSYLVNRGGHEQYF. In DNA form, the CDR3 reads TGTGCCAGCAGTTACCTAGTTAACAGGGGAGGCCACGAGCAGTACTTC.

This clone has just one count. The CDR3 sequence is CASSLTGEGQYF. For the CDR3, the DNA is TGTGCCAGCAGTCTGACAGGAGAAGGGCAGTATTTT. V is TRBV6-5 and J is TRBJ2-3, with TRBD1 as a possible D gene (6 bases). The V gene lost 5 bases and the J gene lost 11 bases, with 14 bases spanning the gap. This CDR3 contains 12 residues. Germline CDR1 reads MNHEY; CDR2 reads SVGAGI.

The chain links TRBV4-1 to TRBJ2-1; TRBD2 aligns across 7 bases. Germline V gene sequence: CDR1 MGHRA, CDR2 YSYEKL. Germline trimming cut 0 bases from V and 10 bases from J; bases unmatched to any gene: 15. CDR3 length: 17 amino acids. CDR3 bases: TGCGCCAGCAGCCAAGATAGACAGCGGGGATCCCAAGGGGAGCAGTTCTTC. Amino acid sequence: CASSQDRQRGSQGEQFF.

The CDR3 nucleotides are TGTGCCAGCAGTTCTGCAGTGGCATCTGGAAACACCATATATTTT. This encodes CASSSAVASGNTIYF. The V gene is TRBV6-6, the J gene TRBJ1-3; no clear D gene. This CDR3 has 15 amino acids. Germline V gene sequence: CDR1 MNHNY, CDR2 SVGAGI (reference sequence). Trimming took off 4 bases at V and 1 base at J, with 11 bases between the two ends.

This clone was detected once. The rearrangement joins TRBV5-1 to TRBJ2-5; 9 nucleotides align to TRBD1. V shed 0 bases, J shed 3 bases, and the junction held 0 bases outside the gene matches. In germline, CDR1 is SGHRS, CDR2 YFSETQ. This CDR3 is built from 14 residues. DNA of the CDR3: TGCGCCAGCAGCTTGGGGACAGGGGAAGAGACCCAGTACTTC. Translation gives CASSLGTGEETQYF.